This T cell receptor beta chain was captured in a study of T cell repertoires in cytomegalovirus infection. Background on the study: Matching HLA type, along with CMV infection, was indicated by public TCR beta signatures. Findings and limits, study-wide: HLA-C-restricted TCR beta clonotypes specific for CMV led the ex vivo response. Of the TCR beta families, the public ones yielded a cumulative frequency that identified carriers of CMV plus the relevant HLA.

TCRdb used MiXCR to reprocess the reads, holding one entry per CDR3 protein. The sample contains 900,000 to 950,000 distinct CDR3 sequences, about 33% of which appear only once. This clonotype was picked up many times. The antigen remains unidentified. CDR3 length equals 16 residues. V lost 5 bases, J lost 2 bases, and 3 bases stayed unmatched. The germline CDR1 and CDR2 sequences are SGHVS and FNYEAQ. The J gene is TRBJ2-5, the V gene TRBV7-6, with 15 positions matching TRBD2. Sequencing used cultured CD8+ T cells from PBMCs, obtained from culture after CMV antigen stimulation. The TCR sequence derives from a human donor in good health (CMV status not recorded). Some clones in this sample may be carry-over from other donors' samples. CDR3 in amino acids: CASSNGLAGGQETQYF. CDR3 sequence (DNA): TGTGCCAGCAGCAACGGACTAGCGGGGGGGCAAGAGACCCAGTACTTC.